This T cell receptor beta chain appears in the sequencing data of a study of shared clonotypes between healthy human individuals. This CDR3 is 13 amino acids long. V dropped 4 bases and J dropped 0 bases, with 6 bases sitting between them. Germline loops: CDR1 KGHSH, CDR2 LQKENI. Using 200 ng DNA, about 30,000 T cell genomes, the sorted-subset replicate PCRs were run. The data were produced by immunoSEQ multiplex PCR, yet TCRdb's version contains in-frame clones alone and is incomplete. The sample records over 950,000 clones, about 72% being singletons. This chain connects TRBV18 to TRBJ1-1; D is undetermined. The specimen was memory CD4+ T cells from PBMCs. Described subset: CD45RA-negative fraction. The TCR comes from a man between 18 and 35 years old in good health. Some clones in this sample may be carry-over from other donors' samples. The DNA of the CDR3 is TGTGCCAGCTCACGGATAATGAACACTGAAGCTTTCTTT. Residues: CASSRIMNTEAFF.